A single sample is the source of the 13 T cell receptor beta chains below, sequenced in a study of cytomegalovirus exposure and HLA in healthy donors. PCR amplification relied on 60 Vbeta primers (plus 13 Jbeta primers). The method was immunoSEQ multiplex PCR; TCRdb's version includes in-frame clones alone and lacks a portion of them. The data contain roughly 120,000 clones, around 74% of them seen just once; the ten biggest clones take up 6% to 8%. The sample was PBMCs. The source is a man between 35 and 55 years old in good health and CMV-seropositive.

The rearrangement uses TRBV18 and TRBJ1-1; D is unresolved. The CDR3 is 13 amino acids. V lost 10 bases and J 1 base, leaving 13 bases between the germline ends. The germline V gene has CDR1 KGHSH and CDR2 LQKENI. In DNA form, the CDR3 reads TGTGCCAACTCCCCCAACAGGAACACTGAAGCTTTCTTT. Amino acids: CANSPNRNTEAFF.

The V gene is TRBV27, the J gene TRBJ1-2, with a weak D call TRBD1 (6 bases). The germline gives CDR1 MNHEY, CDR2 SMNVEV (reference sequence). The V and J ends lost 10 bases and 5 bases respectively, with 26 bases between them. This CDR3 comprises 16 residues. CDR3 amino acids: CATYGGALFPEYGYTF. The CDR3 bases are TGTGCCACCTATGGGGGGGCGCTTTTTCCCGAATATGGCTACACCTTC.

The V call is TRBV7-6, the J call TRBJ2-5; 11 bases are a match to TRBD2. Germline values: CDR1 SGHVS, CDR2 FNYEAQ. The V gene end was trimmed by 5 bases and the J gene end by 4 bases; junction bases not matched to a gene: 9. This CDR3 comprises 16 residues. The CDR3 here is CASSRNLAGGRETQYF. CDR3 DNA sequence: TGTGCCAGCAGCCGGAACCTAGCGGGAGGTCGAGAGACCCAGTACTTC.

This clone has just a few counts. The chain uses TRBV7-9 and TRBJ1-1; unclear D gene. The V end was cut by 4 bases, the J end by 0 bases, with 15 bases between. The CDR3 runs 16 residues. From germline, CDR1 is SEHNR and CDR2 FQNEAQ (reference sequence). CDR3 DNA: TGTGCCAGCAGCTCCATGCGGGCTTACATGAACACTGAAGCTTTCTTT. Its protein product is CASSSMRAYMNTEAFF.

CDR3 in amino acids: CASSMILARVNNEQFF. In DNA form, the CDR3 reads TGTGCCAGTAGTATGATCCTAGCGAGAGTAAACAATGAGCAGTTCTTC. V is TRBV19 and J is TRBJ2-1, with D perhaps TRBD2 (6 bases). Trimming took 3 bases from V and 5 from J, leaving 17 bases between them. The CDR3 is made up of 16 amino acids. The germline gives CDR1 LNHDA, CDR2 SQIVND (reference sequence).

The chain uses TRBV27 and TRBJ1-6; D unclear. Germline V lookup: CDR1 MNHEY, CDR2 SMNVEV (reference sequence). CDR3 length equals 14 residues. V was cut by 7 bases and J by 1 base, with 8 bases left in between. The CDR3 sequence is CASMRESYNSPLHF. CDR3 DNA sequence: TGTGCCAGCATGAGGGAGTCCTATAATTCACCCCTCCACTTT.

The V call is TRBV4-2, the J call TRBJ1-1; D is undetermined. Germline V gene sequence: CDR1 LGHNA, CDR2 YNFKEQ. The CDR3 is 17 amino acids. Trimming shortened V by 6 bases and J by 1 base, and 21 bases separated the two germline ends. CDR3 loop: CASSPDPLLAGNTEAFF. As DNA, the CDR3 is TGTGCCAGCAGTCCGGATCCCCTGCTGGCGGGGAACACTGAAGCTTTCTTT.

The genes are TRBV28 and TRBJ1-4, with D possibly matching TRBD1 (6 bases). Per germline, CDR1 MDHEN and CDR2 SYDVKM. The V end lost 4 bases, the J end lost 5 bases, and 11 bases lay between the germline ends. This CDR3 comprises 14 residues. The CDR3 loop reads CASSSRGRNEKLFF. The CDR3 DNA sequence: TGTGCCAGCAGTTCCAGGGGCCGGAATGAAAAACTGTTTTTT.

J is TRBJ2-1 and V is TRBV11-2; TRBD1 might be the D (6 bases). CDR1 and CDR2 from the germline V gene are SGHAT and FQNNGV. This CDR3 region has 17 residues. V was pared by 5 bases and J by 5 bases, with 22 bases between. The DNA of the CDR3 is TGTGCCAGCAGCCCTATAAGCCACAGGGTGGATGACAATGAGCAGTTCTTC. Amino acids: CASSPISHRVDDNEQFF.

This clone has more than one count but fewer than ten. The genes are TRBV7-8 and TRBJ1-2, with 7 bases identical to TRBD1. The V and J ends lost 0 bases and 5 bases, in that order; junction bases with no gene match: 12. The CDR3 is 17 residues long. The germline V gene has CDR1 SGHVS and CDR2 FQNEAQ. The CDR3: CASSLAQGGVFEYGYTF. The CDR3 DNA is TGTGCCAGCAGCTTAGCGCAGGGGGGCGTCTTTGAATATGGCTACACCTTC. Drawing the rest from reference TRBV7-8 and TRBJ1-2, the complete variable domain is GAGVSQSPRYKVAKRGQDVALRCDPISGHVSLFWYQQALGQGPEFLTYFQNEAQLDKSGLPSDRFFAERPEGSVSTLKIQRTQQEDSAVYLCASSLAQGGVFEYGYTFGSGTRLTVV.

The V call is TRBV30, the J call TRBJ2-7; D is perhaps TRBD1 (7 bases). Deletions cut 3 bases from V and 7 bases from J, with 16 bases between. This CDR3 region has 13 residues. The germline CDR1 and CDR2 sequences are GTSNPN and SVGIG (reference sequence). The CDR3 sequence: CAWSLTGAGEQYF. As DNA, the CDR3 is TGTGCCTGGAGCTTAACAGGGGCGGGGGAGCAGTACTTC.

This clone was observed a handful of times. The V gene is TRBV25-1, the J gene TRBJ2-7; 7 bases are a match to TRBD1. The V and J ends lost 4 bases and 2 bases, in that order; junction bases with no gene match: 5. This CDR3 has 14 amino acids. Per the germline V gene, CDR1 is MGHDK and CDR2 is SYGVNS. The CDR3 DNA sequence: TGTGCCAGCAGTGTGCGACAGGGACCCTACGAGCAGTACTTC. It encodes CASSVRQGPYEQYF.

CDR3 bases: TGTGCCAGCAGTTTAGGGGCGGGAACTTACTACGAGCAGTACTTC. Its translation: CASSLGAGTYYEQYF. The chain recombines TRBV28 with TRBJ2-7; a weak D match, TRBD2 (6 bases). The germline V and J ends were trimmed by 2 bases and 3 bases, with 14 bases remaining between them. There are 15 residues in the CDR3. Germline CDR1 and CDR2: MDHEN and SYDVKM.